These 8 T cell receptor beta chains originate from one sample sequenced in a study of cytomegalovirus exposure and HLA in healthy donors (dated by TCRdb to the late 2010s). Library generation was performed with the immunoSEQ multiplex PCR assay. The multiplex PCR relied on a mix of 60 forward primers for TCR Vbeta segments and 13 reverse primers for TCR Jbeta segments. The source is immuneACCESS, and TCRdb retained only in-frame sequences with V and J called. Part of the clones is not carried over; for the studies checked, unresolved V genes explain less than half of this, and the remainder is unexplained. Counted in this sample were some 150,000 clones; almost 80% of them appeared once. Roughly 0.69% of the sample belongs to the ten largest clones. The specimen sequenced was PBMCs. The receptors were sampled from a male donor in good health and CMV-seronegative.

The chain has TRBV4-3 and TRBJ2-7; 8 bases align to TRBD1. Germline lookup yields CDR1 LGHNA and CDR2 YSLEER. With V trimmed by 0 bases and J by 2 bases, 3 bases remained unmatched. CDR3 length: 15 residues. The CDR3 region is CASSQEQGGAYEQYF. CDR3 sequence (DNA): TGCGCCAGCAGCCAAGAACAGGGGGGAGCCTACGAGCAGTACTTC.

This chain links TRBV9 with TRBJ2-1; 10 bases match TRBD2. CDR3 size: 17 residues. From germline, CDR1 is SGDLS and CDR2 YYNGEE. After removal of 0 bases from V and 9 bases from J, the junction contained 12 bases not matched to a gene. The chain's CDR3 is CASSVAGLAGEWSEQFF. In nucleotides, the CDR3 is TGTGCCAGCAGCGTAGCAGGGCTAGCGGGAGAGTGGAGTGAGCAGTTCTTC.

This rearrangement joins TRBV27 to TRBJ2-7; 7 bases are shared with TRBD1. V was pared by 5 bases and J by 3 bases, with 10 bases of the junction left unmatched. CDR3 length: 15 amino acids. Per germline, CDR1 MNHEY and CDR2 SMNVEV (reference sequence). CDR3 nucleotides: TGTGCCAGCAGTCACAACAGGGGCACTGTCTACGAGCAGTACTTC. As protein: CASSHNRGTVYEQYF.

The chain joins TRBV11-3 to TRBJ1-4; D might be TRBD1 (5 bases). This CDR3 spans 12 amino acids. Germline V gene data show CDR1 as SGHNT and CDR2 as YENEEA. Trimming left V 9 bases short and J 4 bases short, with 9 bases between. CDR3: CASCDSNEKLFF. The CDR3 DNA is TGTGCCAGTTGTGACAGTAATGAAAAACTGTTTTTT.

The chain recombines TRBV27 with TRBJ1-2, with D tentatively TRBD1 (6 bases). This CDR3 is built from 14 residues. Between the trimmed V and J ends, which lost 2 bases and 11 bases, there was a span of 18 bases. Per the germline V gene, CDR1 is MNHEY and CDR2 is SMNVEV (reference sequence). Here the CDR3 DNA reads TGTGCCAGCAGTTTACAACCCTCGACAGGCCTTTACACCTTC. This codes for CASSLQPSTGLYTF.

Only a few counts were recorded for this clone. The rearrangement joins TRBV7-3 to TRBJ2-3; 11 bases map to TRBD2. Germline lookup yields CDR1 SGHTA and CDR2 FQGTGA. The J segment lost 5 bases and the V segment lost 2 bases, leaving 6 bases of the junction unmatched. The CDR3 is 16 residues long. CDR3: CASSLQLAGDLDTQYF. CDR3 in DNA: TGTGCCAGCAGCTTACAACTAGCGGGGGATCTAGATACGCAGTATTTT.

As regards this clone: An end of the junction does not agree with germline; a read error may underlie this. V is TRBV7-9 and J is TRBJ2-3, with D perhaps TRBD2 (6 bases). CDR3 length: 14 amino acids. From germline, CDR1 is SEHNR and CDR2 FQNEAQ (reference sequence). The CDR3 DNA is TGTTCCAGCAGCTTTGCGGGGAGTGCAGATACGCAGTATTTT. Its translation is CSSSFAGSADTQYF. Based on the CDR3 plus reference TRBV7-9 and TRBJ2-3, the full variable domain is DTGVSQNPRHKITKRGQNVTFRCDPISEHNRLYWYRQTLGQGPEFLTYFQNEAQLEKSRLLSDRFSAERPKGSFSTLEIQRTEQGDSAMYLCSSSFAGSADTQYFGPGTRLTVL.

This clone was picked up a small number of times. The chain recombines TRBV9 with TRBJ2-1; 8 bases fit TRBD2. Germline CDR1 and CDR2: SGDLS and YYNGEE. V lost 0 bases to trimming and J lost 5 bases; unmatched junction nucleotides: 7. The CDR3 runs 16 residues. The CDR3 DNA follows: TGTGCCAGCAGCGTAGAATGGACTAGCAGGGACAATGAGCAGTTCTTC. Translated: CASSVEWTSRDNEQFF. The full variable domain, with the rest looked up from reference TRBV9 and TRBJ2-1, is DSGVTQTPKHLITATGQRVTLRCSPRSGDLSVYWYQQSLDQGLQFLIQYYNGEERAKGNILERFSAQQFPDLHSELNLSSLELGDSALYFCASSVEWTSRDNEQFFGPGTRLTVL.